The 6 T cell receptor beta chains below were found in one sample sequenced in a study of blood T cell repertoires in COVID-19. The repertoire was sequenced with immunoSEQ multiplex PCR; TCRdb's copy has only in-frame clones and lacks some. The sample lists over 95,000 clones; about 85% were seen once. The sample taken for sequencing was peripheral blood. The receptors shown here come from a man aged 45-60 years with acute or convalescent COVID-19.

J is TRBJ2-6 and V is TRBV19, with 7 bases that match TRBD2. The CDR3 runs 17 residues. Looked up from germline, CDR1 is LNHDA and CDR2 is SQIVND (reference sequence). Losses at the gene ends were 2 bases for V and 1 base for J; bases not matched to a gene: 5. CDR3 sequence: CASSILGGESGANVLTF. CDR3 bases: TGTGCCAGTAGTATACTGGGGGGGGAATCTGGGGCCAACGTCCTGACTTTC.

The table lists this clone with a few counts. This sequence joins TRBV6-1 and TRBJ1-1; tentatively, D is TRBD1 (5 bases). The CDR3 sequence is 15 residues long. CDR1 and CDR2 (germline): MNHNS, SASEGT. The V end was cut by 3 bases, the J end by 5 bases, with 16 bases between. DNA of the CDR3: TGTGCCAGCAGTGATGTTCGGGCAGGGCAAACTGAAGCTTTCTTT. It specifies CASSDVRAGQTEAFF.

The chain uses TRBV24-1 and TRBJ1-5, with 10 nucleotides matching TRBD1. The germline gives CDR1 KGHDR, CDR2 SFDVKD. The trim removed 4 bases at V and 6 bases at J, leaving 8 bases unmatched. This CDR3 comprises 16 residues. The CDR3 here is CATSDPGQGERQPQHF. For the CDR3, the DNA is TGTGCCACCAGTGACCCCGGACAGGGGGAACGTCAGCCCCAGCATTTT.

The V call is TRBV10-3, the J call TRBJ2-2; 9 bases are a match to TRBD1. V was clipped by 6 bases and J by 5 bases; unmatched bases: 19. The CDR3 extends over 19 amino acids. Germline values: CDR1 ENHRY, CDR2 SYGVKD. The CDR3 coding sequence is TGTGCCATCAGGACGGGGACAGGGAGGGTCCGGCATAGGACCGGGGAGCTGTTTTTT. Translating it yields CAIRTGTGRVRHRTGELFF.

The rearrangement joins TRBV5-1 to TRBJ2-5; no definite D call. Trimming pared 5 bases from V and 1 base from J, leaving 15 bases between. The CDR3 loop spans 15 amino acids. CDR1 and CDR2 (germline): SGHRS, YFSETQ. The CDR3, as DNA: TGCGCCAGCAGGACGGCAGCCGGGTTCCAAGAGACCCAGTACTTC. It translates to CASRTAAGFQETQYF.

The chain joins TRBV5-6 to TRBJ2-1, with 7 bases aligning to TRBD1. Trimming at V came to 4 bases and at J to 4 bases, leaving 11 bases not matched to a gene. Germline values: CDR1 SGHDT, CDR2 YYEEEE. This CDR3 is built from 16 residues. CDR3 nucleotide sequence: TGTGCCAGCAGCCTTTATTCGGGACAGAGGTACAATGAGCAGTTCTTC. Encoded protein: CASSLYSGQRYNEQFF.